The 25 T cell receptor beta chains listed next were all sequenced from one sample in a study of PD-1 blockade in classical Hodgkin lymphoma. Data came from immunoSEQ multiplex PCR; TCRdb stores just in-frame clones and leaves some out. This table holds roughly 77,000 clones, over 90% found once. This sample's time point: newly diagnosed, previously untreated cHL patient sample. The sample consisted of peripheral blood mononuclear cells (PBMCs). Receptors were obtained from a human donor with classical Hodgkin lymphoma.

The CDR3: CAWSGQGASYEQYF. CDR3 coding DNA: TGTGCCTGGAGTGGACAGGGAGCATCCTACGAGCAGTACTTC. J is TRBJ2-7 and V is TRBV30, with TRBD1 matching 7 bases. The germline CDR1 and CDR2 sequences are GTSNPN and SVGIG (reference sequence). This CDR3 is 14 amino acids long. V trimming: 1 base; J trimming: 1 base; junction bases outside the gene matches: 4.

The chain links TRBV9 to TRBJ1-1, with D perhaps matching TRBD1 (6 bases). V was clipped by 3 bases and J by 3 bases, with 15 bases between them. The CDR3 has 15 residues. CDR1 is SGDLS and CDR2 is YYNGEE in the germline V gene. CDR3 amino acids: CASSAVPGGHTEAFF. The CDR3 DNA reads as TGTGCCAGCAGCGCCGTTCCGGGGGGCCACACTGAAGCTTTCTTT. The whole variable domain, remainder taken from reference TRBV9 and TRBJ1-1, is DSGVTQTPKHLITATGQRVTLRCSPRSGDLSVYWYQQSLDQGLQFLIQYYNGEERAKGNILERFSAQQFPDLHSELNLSSLELGDSALYFCASSAVPGGHTEAFFGQGTRLTVV.

Concerning this clone itself: The sample has other DNA sequences that encode this CDR3 too. The chain uses TRBV6-1 and TRBJ2-7; tentatively, D is TRBD1 (6 bases). Germline assignment: CDR1 MNHNS and CDR2 SASEGT. V was cut by 4 bases and J by 5 bases, with 9 bases left in between. CDR3 length equals 12 residues. The CDR3 region is CASSAQGHEQYF. Here the CDR3 DNA reads TGTGCCAGCAGTGCACAGGGCCACGAGCAGTACTTC.

The V and J genes are TRBV6-5 and TRBJ2-5; the D gene is possibly TRBD2 (5 bases). Looked up from germline, CDR1 is MNHEY and CDR2 is SVGAGI. Between the trimmed V and J ends, which lost 2 bases and 5 bases, there was a span of 12 bases. The CDR3 sequence is 14 residues long. CDR3 sequence reads: CASSYLLIAETQYF. Here the CDR3 DNA reads TGTGCCAGCAGTTACCTATTGATAGCGGAGACCCAGTACTTC.

The chain joins TRBV28 to TRBJ1-2; no clear D gene. V was clipped by 2 bases and J by 6 bases, with 10 bases between them. Germline V gene sequence: CDR1 MDHEN, CDR2 SYDVKM. The CDR3 length is 13 residues. The CDR3 spells CASSLGDRDGYTF. The CDR3 DNA reads TGTGCCAGCAGTTTAGGGGATAGGGATGGCTACACCTTC.

This clone turned up a few times. V and J are TRBV10-3 and TRBJ2-3; 8 bases are shared with TRBD2. Trimming took 11 bases from V and 3 from J; bases not matched to a gene: 19. The CDR3 is 17 amino acids. Germline V gene sequence: CDR1 ENHRY, CDR2 SYGVKD. The CDR3 DNA follows: TGTGCCCCCTCACCCCACTGTCGGGAGGGCCCAACAGATACGCAGTATTTT. Translating it yields CAPSPHCREGPTDTQYF.

The chain combines TRBV7-2 with TRBJ1-2; D remains ambiguous. Trimming removed 5 bases at V and 4 bases at J, with 14 bases between. This CDR3 is 14 amino acids long. The germline gives CDR1 SGHTA, CDR2 FQGNSA. The CDR3 nucleotides read TGTGCCAGCAGCCCCCAGGCAGGTAGCTATGGCTACACCTTC. This sequence encodes CASSPQAGSYGYTF. Looking up the rest from reference TRBV7-2 and TRBJ1-2 gives the full variable domain: GAGVSQSPSNKVTEKGKDVELRCDPISGHTALYWYRQSLGQGLEFLIYFQGNSAPDKSGLPSDRFSAERTGGSVSTLTIQRTQQEDSAVYLCASSPQAGSYGYTFGSGTRLTVV.

The chain has TRBV30 and TRBJ1-3; D gene ambiguous. Trimming removed 4 bases from V and 4 bases from J, with 8 bases in between. The CDR3 is 12 amino acids. Germline V gene lookup returns CDR1 GTSNPN and CDR2 SVGIG (reference sequence). The CDR3 coding sequence is TGTGCCTGGACCTCTCGAGGAAACACCATATATTTT. It codes for CAWTSRGNTIYF.

The rearrangement uses TRBV5-4 and TRBJ2-1; a possible D gene is TRBD2 (5 bases). This CDR3 comprises 15 residues. The germline V gene has CDR1 SGHNT and CDR2 YYREEE (reference sequence). Trimming removed 4 bases from V and 7 bases from J, with 18 bases in between. The CDR3 protein is CASSHPAAKNNEQFF. CDR3 nucleotide sequence: TGTGCCAGCAGCCACCCAGCGGCAAAAAATAATGAGCAGTTCTTC.

The chain links TRBV2 to TRBJ1-1, with TRBD1 matching 12 bases. Germline loops: CDR1 SNHLY, CDR2 FYNNEI. V was clipped by 4 bases and J by 0 bases; unmatched bases: 6. This CDR3 region has 17 residues. The CDR3 protein is CASSVRDRGPMNTEAFF. The CDR3 nucleotides are TGTGCCAGCAGTGTACGGGACAGGGGGCCGATGAACACTGAAGCTTTCTTT.

This clone was seen a single time. The germline gene is not matched at one end of the junction; a read error may be the cause. V and J are TRBV29-1 and TRBJ2-7, with D tentatively TRBD1 or TRBD2 (5 bases each). This CDR3 comprises 11 residues. CDR1 SQVTM and CDR2 ANQGSEA come from the germline V gene. The CDR3 DNA sequence: TGCAGCGCCGAGAGGGACGTAAGTAGGGTCTTC. This translates into CSAERDVSRVF.

The V call is TRBV6-5, the J call TRBJ1-1; TRBD1 is a possible D gene (5 bases). With 6 bases removed from V and 0 bases from J, the gap between germline ends came to 14 bases. The CDR3 runs to 15 residues. Germline V gives CDR1 MNHEY, CDR2 SVGAGI. CDR3 DNA sequence: TGTGCCAGCAGAAGGGACCACGACTTGAACACTGAAGCTTTCTTT. It is translated as CASRRDHDLNTEAFF.

The chain has TRBV29-1 and TRBJ2-7; D is tentatively TRBD1 or TRBD2 (6 bases each). Germline values: CDR1 SQVTM, CDR2 ANQGSEA. CDR3 length equals 13 residues. V lost 4 bases, J lost 3 bases, and 13 bases lay in between. CDR3 residues: CSVGQEGGYEQYF. CDR3 nucleotide sequence: TGCAGCGTTGGGCAGGAGGGGGGCTACGAGCAGTACTTC.

V usage is TRBV5-4 and J usage is TRBJ2-2; the D call may be TRBD1 or TRBD2 (5 bases each). The V gene lost 0 bases and the J gene lost 4 bases, with 10 bases spanning the gap. The germline V gene encodes CDR1 SGHNT and CDR2 YYREEE (reference sequence). The CDR3 has 15 amino acids. CDR3 bases: TGTGCCAGCAGCTTGGGGGGGTTTGGCACCGGGGAGCTGTTTTTT. It yields the protein CASSLGGFGTGELFF. Drawing the rest from reference TRBV5-4 and TRBJ2-2, the complete variable domain is ETGVTQSPTHLIKTRGQQVTLRCSSQSGHNTVSWYQQALGQGPQFIFQYYREEENGRGNFPPRFSGLQFPNYSSELNVNALELDDSALYLCASSLGGFGTGELFFGEGSRLTVL.

The chain employs TRBV11-1 and TRBJ1-6; D not certain. The CDR3 loop spans 14 amino acids. Trimming stripped 1 base from V and 11 bases from J, with 12 bases between. Per the germline V gene, CDR1 is SGHAT and CDR2 is FQDESV (reference sequence). The chain's CDR3 is CASSLDGWTPPLHF. CDR3 sequence (DNA): TGTGCCAGCAGCTTAGATGGTTGGACCCCACCCCTCCACTTT.

The rearrangement joins TRBV7-8 to TRBJ2-7; D unclear. Germline V gene lookup returns CDR1 SGHVS and CDR2 FQNEAQ. V lost 1 base and J lost 8, with 9 bases in between. The CDR3 length is 12 residues. The CDR3, as DNA: TGTGCCAGCAGCTTAGACAGAGATAAGCAGTACTTC. This codes for CASSLDRDKQYF.

This clone was seen a handful of times. The rearrangement links TRBV2 to TRBJ2-5; D possibly corresponds to TRBD1 (7 bases). V was cut by 5 bases and J by 3 bases, with 16 bases left in between. Germline CDR1 reads SNHLY; CDR2 reads FYNNEI. CDR3 length: 15 amino acids. Written as DNA, the CDR3 is TGTGCCAGCAGTTGGGACAGAGGAGGGGAAGAGACCCAGTACTTC. Protein sequence: CASSWDRGGEETQYF.

This sequence joins TRBV11-3 and TRBJ2-5, with D possibly matching TRBD2 (6 bases). CDR1 and CDR2 (germline): SGHNT, YENEEA. The CDR3 runs 14 residues. With 1 base removed from V and 5 bases from J, the gap between germline ends came to 11 bases. The CDR3 spells CASSLGTGGETQYF. CDR3 in DNA: TGTGCCAGCAGCTTAGGCACAGGAGGGGAGACCCAGTACTTC.

The CDR3 loop reads CASSLGGKGANYGYTF. In DNA, the CDR3 is TGTGCCAGCAGCTTAGGGGGGAAAGGAGCTAACTATGGCTACACCTTC. The chain recombines TRBV7-2 with TRBJ1-2; maybe TRBD1 (5 bases). Germline-derived CDR1 and CDR2 are SGHTA and FQGNSA. The V end was cut by 1 base, the J end by 0 bases, with 12 bases between. The CDR3 length is 16 residues.

The chain employs TRBV21-1 and TRBJ2-7; the DNA was not compared with TRBD2, the D call given in the table. TRBV21-1 is annotated as a pseudogene. The CDR3 covers 16 residues. The CDR3 spells CASSRKVWRPSGEQYF. The CDR3 DNA reads TGTGCCAGCAGCAGAAAGGTATGGAGACCCAGCGGCGAGCAGTACTTC.

The chain combines TRBV7-8 with TRBJ2-3, with a weak D call TRBD2 (7 bases). This CDR3 has 18 residues. The germline gives CDR1 SGHVS, CDR2 FQNEAQ. V lost 4 bases and J lost 0, with 20 bases in between. In DNA form, the CDR3 reads TGTGCCAGCAGCTCCCCTGGGGGGGGCTTGACTAGCACAGATACGCAGTATTTT. This sequence encodes CASSSPGGGLTSTDTQYF.

The chain combines TRBV10-1 with TRBJ2-1; tentatively, D is TRBD1 (5 bases). Trimming shortened V by 0 bases and J by 8 bases, and 11 bases separated the two germline ends. Germline CDR1 WNHNN, CDR2 SYGVQD (reference sequence). The CDR3 runs to 14 residues. As DNA, the CDR3 is TGCGCCAGCAGTGAGTCAAAGTTCAGGGATGAGCAGTTCTTC. It specifies CASSESKFRDEQFF.

This chain connects TRBV29-1 to TRBJ1-3; D not resolved. The V end was cut by 4 bases, the J end by 7 bases, with 11 bases between. CDR3 size: 12 residues. The germline gives CDR1 SQVTM, CDR2 ANQGSEA. DNA of the CDR3: TGCAGCGTTGTATCCGCATCGAACACCATATATTTT. Amino acids: CSVVSASNTIYF. Full variable domain (remainder filled in from reference TRBV29-1 and TRBJ1-3): SAVISQKPSRDICQRGTSLTIQCQVDSQVTMMFWYRQQPGQSLTLIATANQGSEATYESGFVIDKFPISRPNLTFSTLTVSNMSPEDSSIYLCSVVSASNTIYFGEGSWLTVV.

The V and J genes are TRBV6-1 and TRBJ1-5; D is ambiguous. The CDR3 totals 11 residues. V was trimmed by 1 base and J by 10 bases, leaving 5 bases between them. The V gene's germline CDR1 is MNHNS and CDR2 SASEGT. CDR3 loop: CASSEEKPQHF. The CDR3 region has the DNA TGTGCCAGCAGTGAAGAGAAACCCCAGCATTTT.

The chain has TRBV28 and TRBJ2-1; the D gene is possibly TRBD1 (6 bases). V lost 3 bases to trimming and J lost 2 bases, with 14 bases between them. CDR1 and CDR2 from the germline V gene are MDHEN and SYDVKM. The CDR3 has 16 amino acids. The CDR3 is CASSFRGRLTYNEQFF. CDR3 DNA sequence: TGTGCCAGCAGTTTCAGGGGTCGGTTGACCTACAATGAGCAGTTCTTC.